This is a list of T cell receptor beta chains from one sample in a study of control samples from healthy donors and cancer patients. TCRdb's table, derived via immunoSEQ multiplex PCR, lists solely in-frame clones and lacks some. The sample shows about 130,000 clones, around 90% of them seen only once. Sequencing input: blood. The receptors come from a man aged 18 to 29 in good health. Each CDR3 is given with its conserved first and last residue.

v_gene: TRBV11-3
len: 16
CDR3aa: CASSLSSGGGRNEQFF

v_gene: TRBV10-3
len: 14
CDR3aa: CAISESQGRNEQFF

v_gene: TRBV6-5
len: 13
CDR3aa: CASSSNLGQGQYF

v_gene: TRBV11-3
len: 18
CDR3aa: CASSLVLAGTGANYGYTF

v_gene: TRBV11-2
len: 14
CDR3aa: CASSFPDSQETQYF

v_gene: TRBV9
len: 15
CDR3aa: CASSAPTFSGYGYTF

v_gene: TRBV24-1
len: 12
CDR3aa: CATSDGRQGRFF

v_gene: TRBV6-1
len: 13
CDR3aa: CASSEQGASEQYF

v_gene: TRBV3-1/TRBV3-2
len: 16
CDR3aa: CASSQGPGLAGAEQYF

v_gene: TRBV12-5
len: 12
CDR3aa: CASGWGRMELFF

v_gene: TRBV10-2
len: 16
CDR3aa: CASSEKRGGWTDTQYF

v_gene: TRBV7-9
len: 16
CDR3aa: CASSLGLLAGNYEQYF